Following are 8 T cell receptor beta chains from one sample sequenced in a study of blood T cell repertoires in COVID-19. The repertoire was sequenced with immunoSEQ multiplex PCR; TCRdb's copy has only in-frame clones and lacks some. In the table there are more than 100,000 clones, over 65% of which are singletons. Sequenced input: peripheral blood. The receptors stem from a woman aged 70-85 years with acute or convalescent COVID-19.

V usage is TRBV7-2 and J usage is TRBJ2-1; 9 nucleotides line up with TRBD1. CDR3 size: 15 residues. CDR1 SGHTA and CDR2 FQGNSA come from the germline V gene. The V segment lost 5 bases and the J segment 4 bases; nucleotides outside the gene matches: 6. CDR3 sequence reads: CASSRDRAGYNEQFF. Here the CDR3 DNA reads TGTGCCAGCAGCCGGGACAGGGCGGGGTACAATGAGCAGTTCTTC. Drawing the rest from reference TRBV7-2 and TRBJ2-1, the complete variable domain is GAGVSQSPSNKVTEKGKDVELRCDPISGHTALYWYRQSLGQGLEFLIYFQGNSAPDKSGLPSDRFSAERTGGSVSTLTIQRTQQEDSAVYLCASSRDRAGYNEQFFGPGTRLTVL.

Comment on this clone: This same CDR3 is encoded by further DNA sequences in the sample. This rearrangement joins TRBV5-1 to TRBJ1-1, with a possible D match to TRBD1 (5 bases). The CDR3 length is 14 residues. Germline assignment: CDR1 SGHRS and CDR2 YFSETQ. V lost 1 base and J 1 base, leaving 8 bases between the germline ends. Written as DNA, the CDR3 is TGCGCCAGCAGCTTGACAGGCGCGAACACTGAAGCTTTCTTT. The encoded protein is CASSLTGANTEAFF.

The chain links TRBV7-2 to TRBJ1-6; D may be TRBD1 (6 bases). Looked up from germline, CDR1 is SGHTA and CDR2 is FQGNSA. There are 15 residues in the CDR3. The V end was cut by 3 bases, the J end by 6 bases, with 12 bases between. The CDR3 is CASSLDRILNSPLHF. The CDR3 DNA reads as TGTGCCAGCAGCTTGGACAGAATACTTAATTCACCCCTCCACTTT.

The chain combines TRBV2 with TRBJ1-1; TRBD1 matches 9 bases. V was clipped by 6 bases and J by 3 bases; unmatched bases: 2. CDR1 is SNHLY and CDR2 is FYNNEI in the germline V gene. There are 13 residues in the CDR3. CDR3 in amino acids: CASRDRGYTEAFF. The CDR3, as DNA: TGTGCCAGCAGGGACAGGGGTTACACTGAAGCTTTCTTT.

Only one count was recorded for this clone. The J gene is TRBJ2-2, the V gene TRBV18; a weak D match, TRBD1 (6 bases). V was pared by 4 bases and J by 3 bases, with 12 bases between. In germline, CDR1 is KGHSH, CDR2 LQKENI. The CDR3 loop spans 15 amino acids. The CDR3 sequence: CASSLSRGDTGELFF. The CDR3 DNA reads TGTGCCAGCTCACTGTCCAGGGGAGACACCGGGGAGCTGTTTTTT.

The chain links TRBV11-3 to TRBJ1-1, with D maybe TRBD1 (6 bases). With 4 bases removed from V and 1 base from J, the gap between germline ends came to 10 bases. Germline values: CDR1 SGHNT, CDR2 YENEEA. The CDR3 has 14 residues. The CDR3 DNA sequence: TGTGCCAGCAGCTCCGGACAGAGGAACACTGAAGCTTTCTTT. Protein product: CASSSGQRNTEAFF. The entire variable domain, with the rest obtained from reference TRBV11-3 and TRBJ1-1, is as follows: EAGVVQSPRYKIIEKKQPVAFWCNPISGHNTLYWYLQNLGQGPELLIRYENEEAVDDSQLPKDRFSAERLKGVDSTLKIQPAELGDSAVYLCASSSGQRNTEAFFGQGTRLTVV.

The V call is TRBV4-3, the J call TRBJ1-4; tentative D call: TRBD1 (5 bases). Trimming shortened V by 1 base and J by 5 bases, and 14 bases separated the two germline ends. This CDR3 contains 16 residues. Looked up from germline, CDR1 is LGHNA and CDR2 is YSLEER. The CDR3 reads CASSQAGRAVNEKLFF. The CDR3 DNA sequence: TGCGCCAGCAGCCAAGCCGGCAGGGCGGTAAATGAAAAACTGTTTTTT.

This sequence joins TRBV7-2 and TRBJ1-3; unclear D gene. The germline gives CDR1 SGHTA, CDR2 FQGNSA. The CDR3 is 14 amino acids. Between the trimmed V and J ends, which lost 2 bases and 3 bases, there was a span of 8 bases. The CDR3 DNA follows: TGTGCCAGCAGCTTAACGACATATGGAAACACCATATATTTT. As protein: CASSLTTYGNTIYF.